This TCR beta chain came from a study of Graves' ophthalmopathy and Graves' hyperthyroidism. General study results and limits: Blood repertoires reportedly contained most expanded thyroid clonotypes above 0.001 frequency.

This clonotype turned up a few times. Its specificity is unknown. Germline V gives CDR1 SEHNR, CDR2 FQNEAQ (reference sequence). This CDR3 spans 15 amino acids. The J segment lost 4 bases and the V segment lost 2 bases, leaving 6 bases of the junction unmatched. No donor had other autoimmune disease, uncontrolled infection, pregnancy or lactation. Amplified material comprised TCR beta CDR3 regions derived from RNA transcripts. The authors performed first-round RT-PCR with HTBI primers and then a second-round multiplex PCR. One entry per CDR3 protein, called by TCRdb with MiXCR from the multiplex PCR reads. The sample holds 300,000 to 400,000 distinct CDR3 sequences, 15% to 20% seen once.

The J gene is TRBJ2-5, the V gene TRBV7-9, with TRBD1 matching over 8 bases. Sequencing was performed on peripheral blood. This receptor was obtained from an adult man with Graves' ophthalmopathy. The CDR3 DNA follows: TGTGCCAGCAGCTTATCTAGGACAGGGTCAGAGACCCAGTACTTC. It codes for CASSLSRTGSETQYF.